This is a list of T cell receptor beta chains from one sample in a study of shared T cell receptors in the human thymus. Assay: immunoSEQ multiplex PCR; the TCRdb copy retains only in-frame clones and omits some. The data hold roughly 700,000 clones, with roughly 90% observed a single time. A further study also used this sample, focusing on human thymus T cells.

Sample: thymocytes. The receptors here all came from a boy under two years old with a congenital heart defect. The CDR3 runs from the conserved cysteine through the conserved F or W. A D gene is named only where the DNA matches it firmly. Clone size is given for some rows only: seen once, a few or many times, or a class if the clone is expanded.

d_gene,abundance,j_gene,v_gene,CDR3aa,CDR3nt
NA,NA,TRBJ2-1,TRBV9,CASSSPGTRQPYNEQFF,TGTGCCAGCAGCTCACCCGGGACTCGACAACCCTACAATGAGCAGTTCTTC
NA,NA,TRBJ1-1,TRBV7-3,CASSPTANTEAFF,TGTGCCAGCAGCCCCACAGCGAACACTGAAGCTTTCTTT
TRBD2,NA,TRBJ2-1,TRBV19,CASSNPGTSAGNEQFF,TGTGCCAGTAGTAACCCAGGGACTAGCGCCGGAAATGAGCAGTTCTTC
NA,NA,TRBJ1-5,TRBV10-2,CASSEKGGDSNQPQHF,TGCGCCAGCAGTGAAAAGGGAGGGGATAGCAATCAGCCCCAGCATTTT
NA,NA,TRBJ2-3,TRBV4-3,CASSQGGSTDTQYF,TGCGCCAGCAGCCAAGGAGGTTCTACAGATACGCAGTATTTT
NA,NA,TRBJ2-1,TRBV4-3,CASSQDLRLDNEQFF,TGCGCCAGCAGCCAAGATCTCCGGCTAGACAATGAGCAGTTCTTC
TRBD2,NA,TRBJ2-3,TRBV30,CAYNHSRTTSGRALGTDTQYF,TGTGCCTATAACCATAGCAGAACTACTAGCGGGAGAGCCCTCGGCACAGATACGCAGTATTTT
TRBD2,NA,TRBJ2-7,TRBV19,CASSGPSGRHTYEQYF,TGTGCCAGTAGTGGTCCTAGCGGGAGGCACACCTACGAGCAGTACTTC
TRBD2,NA,TRBJ2-3,TRBV19,CASSDGRAGTDTQYF,TGTGCCAGTAGTGATGGGAGGGCCGGCACAGATACGCAGTATTTT
TRBD1,NA,TRBJ1-2,TRBV18,CASSVGKAGGNGYTF,TGTGCCAGCTCAGTCGGGAAGGCAGGGGGAAATGGCTACACCTTC
TRBD2,NA,TRBJ2-1,TRBV12-5,CASGLTKSSGTYNEQFF,TGTGCTAGTGGTTTGACAAAATCTAGCGGGACTTACAATGAGCAGTTCTTC
TRBD1,NA,TRBJ2-1,TRBV6-1,CASSEQHLRDRDPYNEQFF,TGTGCCAGCAGTGAACAGCACCTTAGGGACAGGGATCCCTACAATGAGCAGTTCTTC
TRBD2,NA,TRBJ2-7,TRBV4-1,CASSQYAVSGSYEQYF,TGCGCCAGCAGCCAATACGCCGTTAGCGGGAGCTACGAGCAGTACTTC
TRBD1,NA,TRBJ2-3,TRBV27,CASTGDRSTDTQYF,TGTGCCAGCACGGGGGACAGGTCCACAGATACGCAGTATTTT
TRBD2,NA,TRBJ2-1,TRBV28,CASSSFQGLAGGNEQFF,TGTGCCAGCAGTTCCTTTCAGGGGCTAGCGGGTGGGAATGAGCAGTTCTTC
NA,NA,TRBJ2-1,TRBV7-9,CASSLPFPRDEQFF,TGTGCCAGCAGCCTCCCGTTCCCGCGGGATGAGCAGTTCTTC
NA,NA,TRBJ2-1,TRBV2,CASSEEVNSYNEQFF,TGTGCCAGCAGTGAGGAGGTTAACTCCTACAATGAGCAGTTCTTC
NA,NA,TRBJ1-5,TRBV5-1,CASSPEGGFQPQHF,TGCGCCAGCAGCCCCGAGGGGGGGTTTCAGCCCCAGCATTTT
TRBD2,NA,TRBJ2-5,TRBV18,CASSPGEGLAGKETQYF,TGTGCCAGCTCACCGGGGGAGGGACTAGCGGGAAAAGAGACCCAGTACTTC
TRBD1,NA,TRBJ1-4,TRBV5-4,CASSLAPDRSNEKLFF,TGTGCCAGCAGCCTGGCCCCGGACAGGAGTAATGAAAAACTGTTTTTT
TRBD2,NA,TRBJ2-5,TRBV7-8,CASSPQLAGKIGTQYF,TGTGCCAGCAGCCCTCAACTAGCGGGGAAGATAGGGACCCAGTACTTC
TRBD2,NA,TRBJ2-5,TRBV27,CASSSFPSGSRETQYF,TGTGCCAGCAGTTCCTTCCCTAGCGGGAGCAGGGAGACCCAGTACTTC
TRBD1,NA,TRBJ2-2,TRBV10-2,CASTDRGPNTGELFF,TGCGCCAGCACTGACAGGGGGCCGAACACCGGGGAGCTGTTTTTT
NA,NA,TRBJ2-5,TRBV4-2,CASSQDPFPQETQYF,TGTGCCAGCAGCCAAGATCCCTTCCCCCAAGAGACCCAGTACTTC
NA,few,TRBJ1-2,TRBV9,CASSVQDNYGYTF,TGTGCCAGCAGCGTACAGGATAACTATGGCTACACCTTC
NA,NA,TRBJ1-1,TRBV6-5,CASSYSLNTEAFF,TGTGCCAGCAGTTACTCCTTGAACACTGAAGCTTTCTTT
TRBD1,NA,TRBJ2-2,TRBV7-9,CASSHLGQDTGELFF,TGTGCCAGCAGCCACCTGGGACAGGACACCGGGGAGCTGTTTTTT
TRBD1,once,TRBJ2-7,TRBV6-6,CASNQFYPGQSYEQYF,TGTGCCAGTAACCAGTTTTATCCGGGACAGTCCTACGAGCAGTACTTC
TRBD2,NA,TRBJ2-7,TRBV7-3,CASGGLAVISYEQYF,TGTGCCAGCGGCGGACTAGCGGTTATCTCCTACGAGCAGTACTTC
NA,NA,TRBJ2-2,TRBV2,CASSEPSNTGELFF,TGTGCCAGCAGTGAACCGAGCAACACCGGGGAGCTGTTTTTT
TRBD1,NA,TRBJ1-4,TRBV6-5,CASRPQQGAWEKLFF,TGTGCCAGCAGGCCTCAGCAGGGGGCCTGGGAAAAACTGTTTTTT
NA,NA,TRBJ2-5,TRBV4-3,CASSQRRPPKSQYF,TGCGCCAGCAGCCAGCGGCGCCCCCCGAAGTCCCAGTACTTC
NA,NA,TRBJ2-7,TRBV27,CASSLSPRKGEQYF,TGTGCCAGCAGTTTATCGCCTAGAAAAGGCGAGCAGTACTTC
NA,NA,TRBJ2-3,TRBV4-2,CASSPRGGGTSTDTQYF,TGTGCCAGCAGCCCGCGGGGAGGGGGTACTAGCACAGATACGCAGTATTTT
TRBD2,NA,TRBJ2-7,TRBV4-2,CASSQVDPSSGRASKSYEQYF,TGTGCCAGCAGCCAAGTAGACCCCAGCAGCGGGAGGGCTTCTAAATCCTACGAGCAGTACTTC
NA,few,TRBJ1-2,TRBV6-1,CASSDRGWGYTF,TGTGCCAGCAGTGACCGAGGATGGGGCTACACCTTC
NA,NA,TRBJ2-7,TRBV4-1,CASSPRQRCEQYF,TGCGCCAGCAGCCCCCGCCAGCGGTGCGAGCAGTACTTC
NA,NA,TRBJ2-2,TRBV21-1,CASSIRLQREGSGELFF,TGTGCCAGCAGCATTCGTCTACAGCGGGAGGGGTCCGGGGAGCTGTTTTTT
NA,NA,TRBJ1-1,TRBV7-8,CASSPGTPEAFF,TGTGCCAGCAGCCCGGGGACACCTGAAGCTTTCTTT
TRBD2,NA,TRBJ2-5,TRBV7-2,CASTLTLAGESETQYF,TGTGCCAGCACCTTAACACTAGCGGGAGAGTCAGAGACCCAGTACTTC
NA,NA,TRBJ2-1,TRBV11-2,CASSLRSGRPYNEQFF,TGTGCCAGCAGCTTAAGGAGCGGGCGACCCTACAATGAGCAGTTCTTC
TRBD2,NA,TRBJ2-2,TRBV30,CAWNQAGYRNTGELFF,TGTGCCTGGAATCAAGCGGGATATCGGAACACCGGGGAGCTGTTTTTT
TRBD2,NA,TRBJ2-1,TRBV4-3,CASSQGGGLSSYNEQFF,TGCGCCAGCAGCCAAGGGGGAGGGCTCAGCTCCTACAATGAGCAGTTCTTC
TRBD2,NA,TRBJ2-1,TRBV5-1,CASSFGREFYNEQFF,TGCGCCAGCAGCTTCGGGCGGGAGTTCTACAATGAGCAGTTCTTC
NA,NA,TRBJ1-1,TRBV4-1,CASSQTPPRGYTEAFF,TGCGCCAGCAGCCAGACCCCTCCCCGGGGATACACTGAAGCTTTCTTT
NA,NA,TRBJ2-7,TRBV6-1,CASSERPAATYEQYF,TGTGCCAGCAGTGAACGGCCGGCGGCTACCTACGAGCAGTACTTC
NA,NA,TRBJ2-1,TRBV27,CASSLDTGNEQFF,TGTGCCAGCAGTTTAGATACGGGGAATGAGCAGTTCTTC
TRBD1,NA,TRBJ1-1,TRBV19,CASSTKTRTGRTEAFF,TGTGCCAGTAGTACCAAAACACGGACAGGGAGAACTGAAGCTTTCTTT
NA,NA,TRBJ2-1,TRBV7-9,CASSLNWGDSEQFF,TGTGCCAGCAGCTTAAACTGGGGGGACAGTGAGCAGTTCTTC
NA,once,TRBJ1-5,TRBV6-5,CASSPRGFRNQPQHF,TGTGCCAGCAGTCCACGGGGATTCCGAAATCAGCCCCAGCATTTT